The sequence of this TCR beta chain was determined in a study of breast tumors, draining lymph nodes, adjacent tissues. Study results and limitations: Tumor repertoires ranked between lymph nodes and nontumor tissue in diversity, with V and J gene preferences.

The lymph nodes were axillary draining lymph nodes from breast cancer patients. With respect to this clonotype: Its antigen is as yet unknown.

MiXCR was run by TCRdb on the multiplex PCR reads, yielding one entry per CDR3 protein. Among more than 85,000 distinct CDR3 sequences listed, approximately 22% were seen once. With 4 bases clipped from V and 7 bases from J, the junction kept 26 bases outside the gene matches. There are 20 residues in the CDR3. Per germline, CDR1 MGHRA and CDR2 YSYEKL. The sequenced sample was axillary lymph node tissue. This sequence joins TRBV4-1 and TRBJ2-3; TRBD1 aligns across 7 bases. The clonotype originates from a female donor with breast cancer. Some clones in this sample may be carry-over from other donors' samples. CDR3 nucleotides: TGCGCCAGCAGCCCCCTCAGGATGACAGGGCTTGGCCAGAGGGGGTATACGCAGTATTTT. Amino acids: CASSPLRMTGLGQRGYTQYF.